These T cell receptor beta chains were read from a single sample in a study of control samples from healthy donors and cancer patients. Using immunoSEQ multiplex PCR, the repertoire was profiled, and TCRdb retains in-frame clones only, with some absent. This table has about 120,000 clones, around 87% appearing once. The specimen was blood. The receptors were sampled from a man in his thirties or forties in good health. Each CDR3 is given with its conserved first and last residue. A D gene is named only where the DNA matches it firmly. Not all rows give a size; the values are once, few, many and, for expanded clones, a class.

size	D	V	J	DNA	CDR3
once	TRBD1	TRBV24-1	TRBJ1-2	TGTGCCACCAGTGATCCAACAGGGGGCAACTATGGCTACACCTTC	CATSDPTGGNYGYTF
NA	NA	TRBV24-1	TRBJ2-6	TGTGCCACCAGTGACTGGACAGCCAACGTCCTGACTTTC	CATSDWTANVLTF
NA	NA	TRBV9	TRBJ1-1	TGTGCCAGCAGCCCGAACCCGGGACTTAAGAGAGGAGCTTTCTTT	CASSPNPGLKRGAFF
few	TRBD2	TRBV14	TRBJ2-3	TGTGCCAGCAGTCTAGCGGGCACAGATACGCAGTATTTT	CASSLAGTDTQYF
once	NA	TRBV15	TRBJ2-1	TGTGCCACCAGCAGAGAATTAACAGCGACCTACAATGAGCAGTTCTTC	CATSRELTATYNEQFF
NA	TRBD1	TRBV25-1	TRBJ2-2	TGTGCCAGCAGTGAACCGACAGGGACGGCCGGGGAGCTGTTTTTT	CASSEPTGTAGELFF
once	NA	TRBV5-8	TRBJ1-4	TGTGCCAGCAGCCTCAGACGAGGAGCTAATGAAAAACTGTTTTTT	CASSLRRGANEKLFF
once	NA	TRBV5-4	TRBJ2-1	TGTGCCAGCAGCCGAGGTGAGGGAGCGGCTTCCTACAATGAGCAGTTCTTC	CASSRGEGAASYNEQFF
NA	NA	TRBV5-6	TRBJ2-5	TGTGCCAGCAGCTTGTTTTCTTTGGCGCGGACCCAGTACTTC	CASSLFSLARTQYF
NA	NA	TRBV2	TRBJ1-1	TGTGCCAGCAGTGAAAGTCTGGACGAGCTGGGGACTGAAGCTTTCTTT	CASSESLDELGTEAFF
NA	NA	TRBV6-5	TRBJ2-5	TGTGCCAGCAGAGGACCAGGGTGGGGAGAGACCCAGTACTTC	CASRGPGWGETQYF
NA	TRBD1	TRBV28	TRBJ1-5	TGTGCCAGCAGTTTATCGGGACAGTTAGATCAGCCCCAGCATTTT	CASSLSGQLDQPQHF
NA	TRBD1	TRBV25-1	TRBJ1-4	TGTGCCAGCAAGGGACAGGGGGCGCTCGGTAATGAAAAACTGTTTTTT	CASKGQGALGNEKLFF
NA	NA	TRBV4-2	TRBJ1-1	TGTGCCAGCAGCCAAGATATGAGGGAGGAAGCTTTCTTT	CASSQDMREEAFF
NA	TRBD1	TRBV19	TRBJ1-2	TGTGCCACCACTCGACAGGGGGCGAATGGCTACACCTTC	CATTRQGANGYTF
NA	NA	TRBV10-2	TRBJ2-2	TGCGCCAGCAGACTGTTAGCCGGGGAGCTGTTTTTT	CASRLLAGELFF
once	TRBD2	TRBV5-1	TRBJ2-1	TGCGCCAGCAGCTATGACGGGGGGACCTACAATGAGCAGTTCTTC	CASSYDGGTYNEQFF
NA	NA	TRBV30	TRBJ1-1	TGTGCCTGGAGTGTAGGGTGGGATGAAGCTTTCTTT	CAWSVGWDEAFF
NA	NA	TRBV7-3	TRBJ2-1	TGTGCCAGCAGCTTAACGGGGCTTGCGGCTGAGCAGTTCTTC	CASSLTGLAAEQFF
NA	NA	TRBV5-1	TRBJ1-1	TGCGCCAGCAGCTTGGCTGGGGGAGGCACTGAAGCTTTCTTT	CASSLAGGGTEAFF
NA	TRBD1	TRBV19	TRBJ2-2	TGTGCCAGTAGTCCTGGGACAGGGAACACCGGGGAGCTGTTTTTT	CASSPGTGNTGELFF
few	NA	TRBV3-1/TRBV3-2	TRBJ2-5	TGTGCCAGCAGCCAGCTGCAAGAGACCCAGTACTTC	CASSQLQETQYF
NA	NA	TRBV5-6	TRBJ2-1	TGTGCCAGCAGTTGGGTGGGTCCTGGGGAGCAGTTCTTC	CASSWVGPGEQFF
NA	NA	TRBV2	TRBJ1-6	TGTGCCAGCAGTGAACGCAGGGCTCACTCACCCCTCCACTTT	CASSERRAHSPLHF
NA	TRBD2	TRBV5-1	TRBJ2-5	TGCGCCAGCAGCTTGGCACGACTAGCGGGGGACCAAGAGACCCAGTACTTC	CASSLARLAGDQETQYF
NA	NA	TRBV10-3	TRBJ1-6	TGTGCCATCAGTGATTCCCGGGACGGGGGAAATTCACCCCTCCACTTT	CAISDSRDGGNSPLHF
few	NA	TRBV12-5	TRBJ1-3	TGTGCTAGTGGTTTGCGTACGAGCTCTGGAAACACCATATATTTT	CASGLRTSSGNTIYF
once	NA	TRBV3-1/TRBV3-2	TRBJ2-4	TGTGCCAGCAGCCAATTTGGATCAGGAATGAGCGCAAAAAACATTCAGTACTTC	CASSQFGSGMSAKNIQYF
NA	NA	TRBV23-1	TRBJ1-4	TGCGCCAGCAGTCGACCGGACGGAAAACTGTTTTTT	CASSRPDGKLFF
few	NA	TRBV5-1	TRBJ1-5	TGCGCCAGCTCGGCGTATAGCAATCAGCCCCAGCATTTT	CASSAYSNQPQHF
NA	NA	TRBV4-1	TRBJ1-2	TGCGCCAGCAGTCCAGGAAGCTACGGCTATGGCTACACCTTC	CASSPGSYGYGYTF
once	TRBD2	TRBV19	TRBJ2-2	TGTGCCAGTAGTGCCCGACTAGCGGGGGGGCCTGGCACCGGGGAGCTGTTTTTT	CASSARLAGGPGTGELFF
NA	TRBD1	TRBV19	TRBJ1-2	TGTGCCAGTAGTATACTACAGGGGAACTATGGCTACACCTTC	CASSILQGNYGYTF
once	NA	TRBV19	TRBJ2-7	TGTGCCAGTAGTATGGGAACCATCTACGAGCAGTACTTC	CASSMGTIYEQYF
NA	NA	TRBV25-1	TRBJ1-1	TGTGCCAGCAGTGAAGATTGGGGCAGTGAGAACACTGAAGCTTTCTTT	CASSEDWGSENTEAFF
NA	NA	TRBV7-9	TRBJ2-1	TGTGCCAGCAGCTTGGGGACCTACAATGAGCAGTTCTTC	CASSLGTYNEQFF
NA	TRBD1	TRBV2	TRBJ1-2	TGTGCCAGCAGTGTGGGGACAGGGGGCGCGTATGGCTACACCTTC	CASSVGTGGAYGYTF
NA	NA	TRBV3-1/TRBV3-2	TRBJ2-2	TGTGCCAGCAGCCAAGAGGGTTCGGGCCACGCCGGGGAGCTGTTTTTT	CASSQEGSGHAGELFF
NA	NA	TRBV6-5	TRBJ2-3	TGTGCCAGCAAAGAGGGGGGGGCTAGCACAGATACGCAGTATTTT	CASKEGGASTDTQYF
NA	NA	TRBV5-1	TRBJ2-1	TGCGCCAGCAGCTTGCAAAGTTCCAATGAGCAGTTCTTC	CASSLQSSNEQFF
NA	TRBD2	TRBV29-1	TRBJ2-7	TGCAGCGTGGAGACTAGCGGGGCTTCCTACGAGCAGTACTTC	CSVETSGASYEQYF
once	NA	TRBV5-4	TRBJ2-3	TGTGCCAGCAGGGGGCCAGATACGCAGTATTTT	CASRGPDTQYF
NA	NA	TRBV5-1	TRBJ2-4	TGCGCCAGCAGCTTGGGTTCAGGGTCGAGCAAAAACATTCAGTACTTC	CASSLGSGSSKNIQYF
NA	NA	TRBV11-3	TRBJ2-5	TGTGCCAGCAGCTTAGGAGGGGCCCGGGGGGAGACCCAGTACTTC	CASSLGGARGETQYF
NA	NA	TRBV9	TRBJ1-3	TGTGCCAGCAGCGTAGGGTTTGGGGCTGGAAACACCATATATTTT	CASSVGFGAGNTIYF
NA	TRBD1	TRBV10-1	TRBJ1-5	TGCGCCAGCAGCGATGGACAGGGGCGTTTGCCCCAGCATTTT	CASSDGQGRLPQHF
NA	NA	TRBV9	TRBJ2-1	TGTGCCAGCAGCGTAGACTTCGGGGCCTCCCTCGTCATGTTCTTC	CASSVDFGASLVMFF
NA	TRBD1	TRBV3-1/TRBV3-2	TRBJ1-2	TGTGCCAGCAGCCAAGATTTTAGCCAGGGGGCCACCTCGCATGGCTACACCTTC	CASSQDFSQGATSHGYTF
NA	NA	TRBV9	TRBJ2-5	TGTGCCAGCAGCGTAGGTTCTCTTTCCGTAGAGACCCAGTACTTC	CASSVGSLSVETQYF
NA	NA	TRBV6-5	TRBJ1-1	TGTGCCAGCAGTTACTCGTTTGCGGGGCTGGGAACTGAAGCTTTCTTT	CASSYSFAGLGTEAFF